These 9 T cell receptor beta chains originate from one sample sequenced in a study of T cells in women clearing cervical HPV infection. Clones were sequenced by immunoSEQ multiplex PCR, and TCRdb holds only the in-frame ones, with some missing. The table for this sample gives almost 20,000 clones. Sequencing was carried out using blood buffy coat. Every receptor here comes from a woman aged 18 to 75 with a cervical HPV16 infection that either progressed to CIN3+ or cleared (not recorded which).

This clone is identified as medium-sized from frequency. The read terminates 3 residues ahead of where the CDR3 ends, so the germline J gene completes it. This chain joins TRBV6-4 and TRBJ2-3; D may be TRBD1 or TRBD2 (6 bases each). Germline V gives CDR1 MRHNA, CDR2 SNTAGT. Trimming shortened V by 2 bases and J by 3 bases, and 21 bases separated the two germline ends. The CDR3 consists of 18 residues. CDR3 DNA, as far as it was read: TGTGCCAGCAGTGACCCATTCGGAGGGGGTCTGGTAACAGATACG. Protein sequence: CASSDPFGGGLVTDT. The full CDR3 sequence reads CASSDPFGGGLVTDTQYF.

Worth noting for this clone: The read halts 3 residues ahead of the CDR3 end, with the missing end drawn from the germline J gene. This rearrangement joins TRBV5-1 to TRBJ2-1, with 8 bases aligning to TRBD2. V lost 4 bases to trimming and J lost 2 bases; unmatched junction nucleotides: 14. The CDR3 totals 18 residues. Germline V gene lookup returns CDR1 SGHRS and CDR2 YFSETQ. The CDR3 DNA, read in part, is TGCGCCAGCAGCGGAGCGGGGGCTAGACTGGGCACCTACAATGAG. This codes for CASSGAGARLGTYNE. Given in full, the CDR3 is CASSGAGARLGTYNEQFF.

The CDR3 bases that were read are TGTGCCAGTAGTATAGGCATAGGGGGGAACACTGAA. Its protein is CASSIGIGGNTE. The complete CDR3 sequence is CASSIGIGGNTEAFF. This chain joins TRBV19 and TRBJ1-1, with D perhaps matching TRBD1 (6 bases). The read gets to within 3 residues of the CDR3 end, and the germline J gene fills in the rest. Trimming removed 1 base from V and 1 base from J, with 10 bases in between. The CDR3 length is 15 residues. The germline V gene encodes CDR1 LNHDA and CDR2 SQIVND (reference sequence).

This clone is labeled medium-sized based on frequency. The read finishes 3 residues shy of the CDR3 end, and the germline J gene is used to complete it. The chain employs TRBV20-1 and TRBJ2-3; the D is unclear. The CDR3 sequence is 13 residues long. V was shortened by 0 bases and J by 3 bases, with 7 bases between the two germline ends. Germline V lookup: CDR1 DFQATT, CDR2 SNEGSKA (reference sequence). The CDR3 sequence is CSARERVTDTQYF. Partial CDR3 DNA: TGCAGTGCTAGAGAGCGAGTAACAGATACG.

This CDR3 is CASSPASGGKGHGYTF. The CDR3 DNA, read in part, is TGCGCCAGCAGCCCTGCGTCGGGGGGAAAGGGGCATGGC. The chain combines TRBV5-1 with TRBJ1-2, with D maybe TRBD1 (5 bases). The read comes to an end 3 residues before the CDR3 does, leaving the germline J gene to fill in the end. V dropped 4 bases and J dropped 6 bases, with 22 bases sitting between them. The CDR3 extends over 16 amino acids. Per the germline V gene, CDR1 is SGHRS and CDR2 is YFSETQ.

Note on this clone: The CDR3 is cut off 3 residues early in the read; its end comes from the germline J gene. The chain combines TRBV20-1 with TRBJ2-1; 9 bases align to TRBD2. The germline CDR1 and CDR2 sequences are DFQATT and SNEGSKA (reference sequence). The V and J ends lost 6 bases and 7 bases, in that order; junction bases with no gene match: 10. The CDR3 length is 14 residues. CDR3 residues: CSARAGLAGNEQFF. Partial CDR3 DNA: TGCAGTGCCCGAGCGGGGCTAGCGGGGAATGAG.

Concerning this clone itself: The read finishes 3 residues shy of the CDR3 end, and the germline J gene is used to complete it. The chain combines TRBV30 with TRBJ2-4; TRBD1 matches at 7 bases. The V gene end was trimmed by 4 bases and the J gene end by 1 base; junction bases not matched to a gene: 7. CDR3 size: 15 residues. The germline gives CDR1 GTSNPN, CDR2 SVGIG (reference sequence). The DNA read from the CDR3 is TGTGCCTGGATTCGGGAACAGGGGGCCAAAAACATT. Translated, it gives CAWIREQGAKNI. The complete CDR3 reads CAWIREQGAKNIQYF.

As to this clone: The observed sequence ends 3 residues before the CDR3 terminus, with the missing tail filled in from the germline J gene. The chain couples TRBV19 to TRBJ2-7, with TRBD1 identical over 9 bases. J was trimmed by 3 bases and V by 4 bases; bases with no gene match: 7. CDR1 and CDR2 (germline): LNHDA, SQIVND (reference sequence). This CDR3 spans 15 amino acids. CDR3 bases read: TGTGCCAGTAGTAGGCTAAGGACAGGGGACTACGAG. This encodes CASSRLRTGDYE. The whole CDR3 sequence reads CASSRLRTGDYEQYF.

Worth noting for this clone: The read comes to an end 3 residues before the CDR3 does, leaving the germline J gene to fill in the end. The chain has TRBV6-1 and TRBJ2-1; 7 bases line up with TRBD2. Germline V lookup: CDR1 MNHNS, CDR2 SASEGT. Trimming removed 0 bases from V and 5 bases from J; junction bases left unmatched: 4. CDR3 size: 15 residues. The DNA read from the CDR3 is TGTGCCAGCAGTGAAGCGCTTCGGGGGGACAATGAG. Protein product: CASSEALRGDNE. The whole CDR3 reads CASSEALRGDNEQFF.